One and the same sample provided the 21 T cell receptor beta chains below, sequenced in a study of T cell repertoires in cytomegalovirus infection. Their recognized antigens are unknown. TCRdb reanalysed the reads using MiXCR and keeps one entry per CDR3 protein. The table lists around 360,000 distinct CDR3 sequences, roughly a third of them singletons. This sample comprised cultured PBMCs, obtained from culture after CMV antigen stimulation. These TCRs come from a human donor in good health (CMV status not recorded). Some clones in this sample may be carry-over from other donors' samples.

In this sample, this clonotype turned up a few times. The chain is built from TRBV6-2 or TRBV6-3 and TRBJ1-5, with D unclear. The V end was cut by 2 bases, the J end by 7 bases, with 6 bases between. The CDR3 has 12 amino acids. The V gene's germline CDR1 is MNHEY and CDR2 SVGEGT. Here the CDR3 reads CASSYGRQPQHF. The CDR3 bases are TGTGCCAGCAGTTACGGGAGGCAGCCCCAGCATTTT.

This clonotype was counted only a few times. V usage is TRBV6-2 or TRBV6-3 and J usage is TRBJ2-3, with 8 bases matching TRBD2. The CDR3 contains 14 residues. The ends lost 5 bases at V and 8 bases at J; junction bases unmatched: 9. Germline CDR1 and CDR2: MNHEY and SVGEGT. The CDR3 DNA reads TGTGCCAGCAGTCCCAGCGGGAGTCCGGGTACGCAGTATTTT. Amino acids: CASSPSGSPGTQYF.

The chain recombines TRBV11-2 with TRBJ1-5, with 8 bases aligning to TRBD1. The CDR3 is 15 residues long. Germline trimming cut 1 base from V and 6 bases from J; bases unmatched to any gene: 5. The germline V gene encodes CDR1 SGHAT and CDR2 FQNNGV. CDR3 loop: CASSLGHRGSQPQHF. For the CDR3, the DNA is TGTGCCAGCAGCTTAGGTCACAGGGGGAGTCAGCCCCAGCATTTT. The full variable domain, its missing parts supplied by reference TRBV11-2 and TRBJ1-5, is EAGVAQSPRYKIIEKRQSVAFWCNPISGHATLYWYQQILGQGPKLLIQFQNNGVVDDSQLPKDRFSAERLKGVDSTLKIQPAKLEDSAVYLCASSLGHRGSQPQHFGDGTRLSIL.

This chain joins TRBV9 and TRBJ2-1; 7 nucleotides align to TRBD2. Germline assignment: CDR1 SGDLS and CDR2 YYNGEE. The CDR3 totals 16 residues. Trimming took 4 bases from V and 2 from J; bases not matched to a gene: 9. The CDR3: CASSPEAGFTYNEQFF. The CDR3, as DNA: TGTGCCAGCAGCCCGGAAGCGGGGTTCACCTACAATGAGCAGTTCTTC.

J is TRBJ2-1 and V is TRBV11-2; 7 positions agree with TRBD2. The V segment lost 5 bases and the J segment 4 bases; nucleotides outside the gene matches: 11. CDR1 is SGHAT, CDR2 FQNNGV, per germline. The CDR3 has 16 residues. CDR3 region: CASSQAGWRIYNEQFF. CDR3 in DNA: TGTGCCAGCAGCCAAGCGGGGTGGAGAATATACAATGAGCAGTTCTTC.

The V gene is TRBV19, the J gene TRBJ1-5, with D possibly being TRBD1 (5 bases). The CDR3 extends over 18 amino acids. Germline V CDR1 and CDR2: LNHDA, SQIVND (reference sequence). V lost 8 bases, J lost 7 bases, and 30 bases lay in between. CDR3 protein: CASSTSPRGTHSPQPQHF. As DNA, the CDR3 is TGTGCCAGTTCGACATCCCCTCGGGGCACTCACTCACCCCAGCCCCAGCATTTT.

A few counts support this clonotype. V is TRBV19 and J is TRBJ1-1, with D possibly matching TRBD1 (5 bases). Germline CDR1 is LNHDA and CDR2 is SQIVND (reference sequence). The length of the CDR3 is 15 residues. V dropped 5 bases and J dropped 4 bases, with 17 bases sitting between them. The CDR3 loop reads CASSPAVGRGTEAFF. For the CDR3, the DNA is TGTGCCAGTAGTCCCGCGGTCGGGAGGGGCACTGAAGCTTTCTTT.

The chain uses TRBV6-5 and TRBJ2-1, with D perhaps TRBD1 or TRBD2 (5 bases each). The CDR3 is made up of 16 amino acids. V was cut by 5 bases and J by 2 bases, with 16 bases left in between. Germline lookup yields CDR1 MNHEY and CDR2 SVGAGI. CDR3 sequence reads: CASSPGTPSPYNEQFF. The CDR3 bases are TGTGCCAGCAGTCCCGGGACCCCGAGCCCCTACAATGAGCAGTTCTTC.

This clonotype has a count of ten or more. V usage is TRBV20-1 and J usage is TRBJ1-5; D is unclear. The CDR3 consists of 14 residues. V was trimmed by 5 bases and J by 0 bases, leaving 11 bases between them. Per the germline V gene, CDR1 is DFQATT and CDR2 is SNEGSKA (reference sequence). This chain's CDR3 is CSARNPYSNQPQHF. The CDR3 DNA follows: TGCAGTGCTCGAAACCCTTATAGCAATCAGCCCCAGCATTTT.

This clonotype came up a few times. The genes are TRBV10-1 and TRBJ2-1; 8 bases fit TRBD2. Germline-derived CDR1 and CDR2 are WNHNN and SYGVQD (reference sequence). The CDR3 consists of 14 residues. The trim removed 5 bases at V and 8 bases at J, leaving 8 bases unmatched. CDR3 coding DNA: TGCGCCAGCAGTCCGGGAGGGCTTGGTCATGAGCAGTTCTTC. This encodes CASSPGGLGHEQFF.

This clonotype has a handful of counts. The genes are TRBV9 and TRBJ1-2; 7 bases are shared with TRBD1. The CDR3 has 13 residues. Germline CDR1 reads SGDLS; CDR2 reads YYNGEE. V dropped 1 base and J dropped 7; count of bases not matched to a gene: 4. In nucleotides, the CDR3 is TGTGCCAGCAGCGTAACCGGGACAGTTGGCTACACCTTC. Encoded protein: CASSVTGTVGYTF.

V and J are TRBV7-9 and TRBJ2-1; D is ambiguous. The germline CDR1 and CDR2 sequences are SEHNR and FQNEAQ (reference sequence). Trimming took 5 bases from V and 0 from J, leaving 14 bases between them. The CDR3 has 16 amino acids. The CDR3 here is CASSPLLQSSYNEQFF. The CDR3 bases are TGTGCCAGCAGCCCACTACTGCAAAGCTCCTACAATGAGCAGTTCTTC. The whole variable domain, remainder taken from reference TRBV7-9 and TRBJ2-1, is DTGVSQNPRHKITKRGQNVTFRCDPISEHNRLYWYRQTLGQGPEFLTYFQNEAQLEKSRLLSDRFSAERPKGSFSTLEIQRTEQGDSAMYLCASSPLLQSSYNEQFFGPGTRLTVL.

The chain couples TRBV5-5 to TRBJ1-2; maybe TRBD1 (5 bases). The CDR3 loop spans 18 amino acids. Germline values: CDR1 SGHKS, CDR2 YYEKEE (reference sequence). V was pared by 2 bases and J by 0 bases, with 20 bases between. Here the CDR3 reads CASSFLPPGPLSNYGYTF. For the CDR3, the DNA is TGTGCCAGCAGCTTCCTTCCGCCAGGGCCCCTATCTAACTATGGCTACACCTTC. Based on the CDR3 plus reference TRBV5-5 and TRBJ1-2, the full variable domain is DAGVTQSPTHLIKTRGQQVTLRCSPISGHKSVSWYQQVLGQGPQFIFQYYEKEERGRGNFPDRFSARQFPNYSSELNVNALLLGDSALYLCASSFLPPGPLSNYGYTFGSGTRLTVV.

The chain recombines TRBV6-5 with TRBJ2-3; 8 nucleotides match TRBD2. From germline, CDR1 is MNHEY and CDR2 SVGAGI. The CDR3 contains 17 residues. V dropped 0 bases and J dropped 2; count of bases not matched to a gene: 7. The CDR3 DNA reads as TGTGCCAGCAGTTACTCAACTAGCGGTACAGACACAGATACGCAGTATTTT. Its translation: CASSYSTSGTDTDTQYF.

The DNA for the CDR3 is TGTGCCAGCAGTTTAACAGGGGGCGCTGAAGCTTTCTTT. Amino acid sequence: CASSLTGGAEAFF. The V gene is TRBV12-3 or TRBV12-4, the J gene TRBJ1-1; 9 bases fit TRBD1. This CDR3 is built from 13 residues. J lost 6 bases, V lost 2 bases, and 1 base had no gene match.

This clonotype was picked up a small number of times. The chain recombines TRBV19 with TRBJ2-5; 13 bases are a match to TRBD2. This CDR3 comprises 19 residues. V lost 5 bases to trimming and J lost 0 bases; unmatched junction nucleotides: 12. The germline gives CDR1 LNHDA, CDR2 SQIVND (reference sequence). The DNA of the CDR3 is TGTGCCAGTAGTGACACTAGCGGGAGGGCCCTCGGGTACCAAGAGACCCAGTACTTC. Amino acids: CASSDTSGRALGYQETQYF.

This clonotype was recorded once. The chain links TRBV12-3 or TRBV12-4 to TRBJ1-1, with D possibly TRBD1 on 5 matching bases. The CDR3 consists of 16 residues. Trimming removed 3 bases at V and 2 bases at J, with 16 bases between. The chain's CDR3 is CASSFRRGGPNTEAFF. CDR3 DNA sequence: TGTGCCAGCAGTTTTCGGAGGGGCGGCCCAAACACTGAAGCTTTCTTT.

The sample holds a few counts of this clonotype. This chain joins TRBV7-9 and TRBJ2-1; 8 bases fit TRBD2. The V and J ends lost 3 bases and 3 bases, in that order; junction bases with no gene match: 4. CDR3 length equals 15 residues. The germline V gene has CDR1 SEHNR and CDR2 FQNEAQ (reference sequence). Written as DNA, the CDR3 is TGTGCCAGCAGCTTGACGGGAGGGTTCTACAATGAGCAGTTCTTC. This codes for CASSLTGGFYNEQFF.

This clonotype was seen more than once but under ten times. In nucleotides, the CDR3 is TGTGCCAGCAGCTTGGATTTGGGGACCCAAGGGGCGAGCGAGCAGTACTTC. Its translation: CASSLDLGTQGASEQYF. The chain couples TRBV5-4 to TRBJ2-7; perhaps D is TRBD1 or TRBD2 (5 bases each). The CDR3 has 17 amino acids. Germline CDR1 reads SGHNT; CDR2 reads YYREEE (reference sequence). Trimming pared 0 bases from V and 6 bases from J, leaving 22 bases between.

The genes are TRBV5-6 and TRBJ2-1; 12 bases fit TRBD2. This CDR3 has 15 amino acids. CDR1 and CDR2 (germline): SGHDT, YYEEEE. V was pared by 4 bases and J by 10 bases, with 9 bases of the junction left unmatched. This chain's CDR3 is CASSATSGRFREQFF. The CDR3 nucleotides read TGTGCCAGCAGCGCTACTAGCGGGAGGTTTAGAGAGCAGTTCTTC.

This clonotype was seen more than once but under ten times. The chain combines TRBV7-2 with TRBJ2-7, with D perhaps matching TRBD2 (5 bases). V lost 4 bases to trimming and J lost 5 bases, with 15 bases between them. CDR3 size: 14 residues. CDR1 and CDR2 from the germline V gene are SGHTA and FQGNSA. CDR3: CASSSDFLVHEQYF. For the CDR3, the DNA is TGTGCCAGCAGCTCGGACTTCCTCGTCCACGAGCAGTACTTC.